A single sample gave rise to the 20 T cell receptor beta chains below, sequenced in a study of identical twins. TCRdb redid the calling of the 5' RACE reads with MiXCR, one entry per CDR3 protein. The data show hundreds of thousands of distinct CDR3 sequences, with under 9.5% seen just once and more than 2% held by the top ten. This same sample was also taken into another study, of yellow fever vaccine responses in identical twins.

The sequencing sample was made of memory (CD45RO+) T cells sorted from blood. Receptors were obtained from a woman under 30 in good health.

As for this clonotype: A much larger clonotype is one base distant, so this may be a read error. Here the CDR3 reads CASGLEPTGAGETQYF. The CDR3 coding sequence is TGTGCCAGCGGCCTGGAACCGACAGGGGCAGGAGAGACCCAGTACTTC. The V call is TRBV4-2, the J call TRBJ2-5; 8 bases are shared with TRBD1. CDR1 and CDR2 (germline): LGHNA, YNFKEQ. This CDR3 contains 16 residues. Trimming at V came to 8 bases and at J to 4 bases, leaving 15 bases not matched to a gene.

The gene calls are TRBV6-6 and TRBJ1-1; a possible D gene is TRBD1 (6 bases). V shed 10 bases and J shed 5 bases, with 11 bases lying between them. Germline V gene sequence: CDR1 MNHNY, CDR2 SVGAGI (reference sequence). This CDR3 is built from 11 residues. The CDR3 loop reads CATEGGTEAFF. CDR3 nucleotides: TGTGCCACCGAAGGGGGAACTGAAGCTTTCTTT.

This clonotype was found many times. The chain uses TRBV29-1 and TRBJ2-1; D not certain. The ends were cut back, 5 bases at V and 4 bases at J, with 21 bases in the middle. Germline V CDR1 and CDR2: SQVTM, ANQGSEA. The CDR3 has 16 residues. CDR3 sequence reads: CSVRLDSRYGYNEQFF. The CDR3 nucleotides read TGCAGCGTTAGGCTGGATTCACGGTATGGGTACAATGAGCAGTTCTTC.

This clonotype was observed at least ten times. The chain couples TRBV11-3 to TRBJ2-5, with 7 bases identical to TRBD1. The length of the CDR3 is 15 residues. Trimming removed 5 bases from V and 1 base from J; junction bases left unmatched: 7. CDR1 and CDR2 (germline): SGHNT, YENEEA. CDR3 amino acids: CASSHRQGGQETQYF. In DNA form, the CDR3 reads TGTGCCAGCAGCCACAGACAGGGTGGCCAAGAGACCCAGTACTTC.

CDR3 loop: CASSVVDRNEQFF. CDR3 in DNA: TGTGCCAGCAGCGTAGTCGACCGCAATGAGCAGTTCTTC. The chain links TRBV9 to TRBJ2-1; D unclear. V shed 0 bases and J shed 6 bases, with 7 bases lying between them. The CDR3 spans 13 residues. Germline CDR1 and CDR2: SGDLS and YYNGEE.

The rearrangement uses TRBV19 and TRBJ1-1; D might be TRBD1 (5 bases). Per the germline V gene, CDR1 is LNHDA and CDR2 is SQIVND (reference sequence). This CDR3 contains 14 residues. Deletions cut 5 bases from V and 4 bases from J, with 14 bases between. CDR3 sequence: CASSQSQGGTEAFF. In DNA, the CDR3 is TGTGCCAGTAGTCAGTCGCAGGGCGGCACTGAAGCTTTCTTT.

This clonotype was seen more than once but under ten times. The chain couples TRBV19 to TRBJ2-7, with D possibly being TRBD1 (6 bases). CDR1 is LNHDA, CDR2 SQIVND, per germline (reference sequence). Trimming pared 7 bases from V and 0 bases from J, leaving 16 bases between. The CDR3 length is 15 residues. This CDR3 reads CASTTTGMLSYEQYF. The CDR3 DNA reads as TGTGCCAGTACCACCACAGGGATGCTCTCCTACGAGCAGTACTTC.

This clonotype was observed at least ten times. The chain carries TRBV24-1 and TRBJ1-2; no firm D call. The germline CDR1 and CDR2 sequences are KGHDR and SFDVKD. The CDR3 extends over 16 amino acids. V gave up 1 base and J gave up 4 bases, with 15 bases separating them. CDR3 amino acids: CATSDFSGGGSYGYTF. The CDR3 nucleotides read TGTGCCACCAGTGATTTTTCGGGAGGAGGTAGCTATGGCTACACCTTC.

This chain links TRBV6-1 with TRBJ2-7, with 7 bases fitting TRBD1. The CDR3 is 17 amino acids. V lost 6 bases and J lost 5; bases outside the gene matches: 19. The germline gives CDR1 MNHNS, CDR2 SASEGT. The chain's CDR3 is CASRGTFTGANRNEQYF. The CDR3 nucleotides read TGTGCCAGCAGGGGCACCTTTACAGGGGCCAATAGGAACGAGCAGTACTTC.

The genes are TRBV11-1 and TRBJ2-1; D may be TRBD2 (6 bases). V gave up 1 base and J gave up 9 bases, with 13 bases separating them. This CDR3 region has 14 residues. Germline V CDR1 and CDR2: SGHAT, FQDESV (reference sequence). CDR3 nucleotides: TGTGCCAGCAGCTTAGGGACTATAGGCGGTGAGCAGTTCTTC. It is translated as CASSLGTIGGEQFF.

This clonotype was detected only a few times. The rearrangement joins TRBV3-1 to TRBJ2-2, with 8 bases that match TRBD2. V was pared by 4 bases and J by 2 bases, with 12 bases of the junction left unmatched. Germline V CDR1 and CDR2: LGHDT, YNNKEL (reference sequence). The CDR3 spans 18 residues. CDR3 protein: CASSPVFLSGSNTGELFF. For the CDR3, the DNA is TGTGCCAGCAGCCCTGTCTTCCTCAGCGGGAGCAACACCGGGGAGCTGTTTTTT. Looking up the rest from reference TRBV3-1 and TRBJ2-2 gives the full variable domain: DTAVSQTPKYLVTQMGNDKSIKCEQNLGHDTMYWYKQDSKKFLKIMFSYNNKELIINETVPNRFSPKSPDKAHLNLHINSLELGDSAVYFCASSPVFLSGSNTGELFFGEGSRLTVL.

Only a few counts were recorded for this clonotype. V usage is TRBV6-4 and J usage is TRBJ2-6, with TRBD2 identical over 7 bases. Germline values: CDR1 MRHNA, CDR2 SNTAGT. Trimming removed 4 bases from V and 2 bases from J; junction bases left unmatched: 2. The CDR3 loop spans 15 amino acids. The CDR3 protein is CASSGGGPGANVLTF. Here the CDR3 DNA reads TGTGCCAGCAGTGGGGGGGGACCTGGGGCCAACGTCCTGACTTTC.

The chain couples TRBV5-1 to TRBJ2-1; perhaps TRBD1 as D (5 bases). Germline V gene lookup returns CDR1 SGHRS and CDR2 YFSETQ. This CDR3 has 18 amino acids. V shed 2 bases and J shed 0 bases, with 18 bases lying between them. The CDR3 DNA reads TGCGCCAGCAGCTTCTCCCCCCAGATAAGGGGCTCCTACAATGAGCAGTTCTTC. It is translated as CASSFSPQIRGSYNEQFF. The full variable domain, in which reference TRBV5-1 and TRBJ2-1 provide the parts outside the CDR3, is KAGVTQTPRYLIKTRGQQVTLSCSPISGHRSVSWYQQTPGQGLQFLFEYFSETQRNKGNFPGRFSGRQFSNSRSEMNVSTLELGDSALYLCASSFSPQIRGSYNEQFFGPGTRLTVL.

The chain uses TRBV7-3 and TRBJ2-3; D gene ambiguous. Germline loops: CDR1 SGHTA, CDR2 FQGTGA. Deletions cut 3 bases from V and 0 bases from J, with 10 bases between. The CDR3 is made up of 15 amino acids. DNA for the CDR3: TGTGCCAGCAGCTTCGGAGCGACTAGCACAGATACGCAGTATTTT. This encodes CASSFGATSTDTQYF.

This clonotype has just a few counts. The chain links TRBV20-1 to TRBJ2-3; D is perhaps TRBD1 (8 bases). The V and J ends lost 5 bases and 0 bases respectively, with 30 bases between them. The CDR3 has 20 residues. Per the germline V gene, CDR1 is DFQATT and CDR2 is SNEGSKA (reference sequence). The CDR3 spells CSAWLARGRIGRGSTDTQYF. As DNA, the CDR3 is TGCAGTGCTTGGCTGGCCAGGGGGCGAATTGGGAGGGGAAGCACAGATACGCAGTATTTT.

The V call is TRBV6-1, the J call TRBJ2-5; TRBD1 matches 9 bases. Unmatched junction bases numbered 10, after V lost 6 bases and J lost 5 bases. Germline V CDR1 and CDR2: MNHNS, SASEGT. The CDR3 contains 15 residues. The CDR3: CASSQMGQGMETQYF. CDR3 DNA: TGTGCCAGCAGCCAAATGGGACAGGGTATGGAGACCCAGTACTTC.

This clonotype was seen at least ten times. The CDR3 sequence: CASSRREDEQFF. CDR3 bases: TGCGCCAGCAGCCGGCGCGAGGATGAGCAGTTCTTC. V is TRBV5-1 and J is TRBJ2-1; D uncertain. Germline CDR1 and CDR2: SGHRS and YFSETQ. The CDR3 totals 12 residues. V lost 4 bases and J 8 bases, leaving 10 bases between the germline ends.

There are a few counts of this clonotype. V gene TRBV5-1 combines with J gene TRBJ1-2; D is uncertain. The germline V gene has CDR1 SGHRS and CDR2 YFSETQ. The CDR3 has 13 amino acids. V was trimmed by 0 bases and J by 3 bases, leaving 6 bases between them. The CDR3 is CASSLDGDYGYTF. The CDR3 nucleotides read TGCGCCAGCAGCTTGGACGGTGACTATGGCTACACCTTC.

This clonotype was recorded at least ten times. V and J are TRBV7-3 and TRBJ2-3; the match to TRBD2 covers 9 bases. CDR1 is SGHTA, CDR2 FQGTGA, per germline. V lost 3 bases and J lost 4; bases outside the gene matches: 5. The CDR3 length is 15 residues. CDR3 sequence reads: CASSLGLAGADTQYF. The CDR3 nucleotides are TGTGCCAGCAGCTTGGGACTAGCTGGGGCAGATACGCAGTATTTT.

This chain uses TRBV7-6 with TRBJ2-5, with D possibly TRBD1 on 6 matching bases. V dropped 3 bases and J dropped 3 bases, with 11 bases sitting between them. Germline values: CDR1 SGHVS, CDR2 FNYEAQ. The CDR3 covers 14 residues. CDR3 sequence: CASSFGRGKETQYF. For the CDR3, the DNA is TGTGCCAGCAGCTTTGGCAGGGGAAAAGAGACCCAGTACTTC.